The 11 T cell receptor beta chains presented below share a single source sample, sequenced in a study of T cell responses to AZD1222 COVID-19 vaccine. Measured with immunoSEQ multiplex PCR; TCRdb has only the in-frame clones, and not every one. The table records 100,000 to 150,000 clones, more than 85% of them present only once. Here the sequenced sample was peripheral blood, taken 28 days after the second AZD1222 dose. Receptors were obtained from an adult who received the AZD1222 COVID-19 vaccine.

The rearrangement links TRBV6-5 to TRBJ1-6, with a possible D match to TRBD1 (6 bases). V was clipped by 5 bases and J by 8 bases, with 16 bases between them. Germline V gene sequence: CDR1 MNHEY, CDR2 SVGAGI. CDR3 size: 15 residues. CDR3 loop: CASSQKQGSYSPLHF. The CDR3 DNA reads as TGTGCCAGCAGTCAAAAACAGGGTTCGTATTCACCCCTCCACTTT.

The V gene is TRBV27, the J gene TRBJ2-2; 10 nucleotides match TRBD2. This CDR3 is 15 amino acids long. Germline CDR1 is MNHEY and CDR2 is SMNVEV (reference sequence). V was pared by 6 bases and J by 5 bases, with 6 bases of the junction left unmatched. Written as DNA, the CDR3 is TGTGCCAGCAGCCGTAGCGGGAGGATAACCGGGGAGCTGTTTTTT. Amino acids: CASSRSGRITGELFF.

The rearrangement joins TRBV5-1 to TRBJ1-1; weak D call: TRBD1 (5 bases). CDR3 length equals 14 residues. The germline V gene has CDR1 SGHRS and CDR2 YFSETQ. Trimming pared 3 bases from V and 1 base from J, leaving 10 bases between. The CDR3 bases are TGCGCCAGCAGCTGGGGACGGGCGAACACTGAAGCTTTCTTT. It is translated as CASSWGRANTEAFF.

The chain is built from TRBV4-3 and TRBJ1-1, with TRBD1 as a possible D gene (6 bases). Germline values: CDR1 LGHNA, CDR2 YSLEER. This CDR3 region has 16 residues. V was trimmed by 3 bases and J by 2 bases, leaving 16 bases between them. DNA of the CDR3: TGCGCCAGCAGCCATTCCAGGGGAATTTCAAACACTGAAGCTTTCTTT. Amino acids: CASSHSRGISNTEAFF.

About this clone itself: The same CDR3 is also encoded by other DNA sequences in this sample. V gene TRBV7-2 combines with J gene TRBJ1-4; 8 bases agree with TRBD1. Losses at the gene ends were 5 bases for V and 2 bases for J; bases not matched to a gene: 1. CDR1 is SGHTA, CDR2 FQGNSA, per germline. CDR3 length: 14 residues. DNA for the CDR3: TGTGCCAGCAGCCCAGGGGGCACTAATGAAAAACTGTTTTTT. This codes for CASSPGGTNEKLFF. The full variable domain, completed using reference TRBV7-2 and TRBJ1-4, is GAGVSQSPSNKVTEKGKDVELRCDPISGHTALYWYRQSLGQGLEFLIYFQGNSAPDKSGLPSDRFSAERTGGSVSTLTIQRTQQEDSAVYLCASSPGGTNEKLFFGSGTQLSVL.

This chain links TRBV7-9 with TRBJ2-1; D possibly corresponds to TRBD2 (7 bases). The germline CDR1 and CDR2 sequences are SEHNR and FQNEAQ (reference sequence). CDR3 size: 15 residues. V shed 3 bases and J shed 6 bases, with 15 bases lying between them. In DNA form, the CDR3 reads TGTGCCAGCAGCTTCACGGGGGGCTCCGGCAATGAGCAGTTCTTC. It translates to CASSFTGGSGNEQFF.

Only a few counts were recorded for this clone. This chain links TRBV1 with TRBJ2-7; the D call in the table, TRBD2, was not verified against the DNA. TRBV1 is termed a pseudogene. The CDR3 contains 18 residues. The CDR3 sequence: CTSSDGGREVLQEYEQYF. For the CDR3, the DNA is TGCACCAGCAGTGACGGCGGGAGGGAGGTTTTACAAGAATACGAGCAGTACTTC.

The CDR3 reads CASSLSGRGNIQYF. CDR3 coding DNA: TGTGCCAGCAGTTTATCCGGACGAGGAAACATTCAGTACTTC. This sequence joins TRBV27 and TRBJ2-4, with no clear D. This CDR3 contains 14 residues. Trimming took 0 bases from V and 6 from J, leaving 9 bases between them. Germline lookup yields CDR1 MNHEY and CDR2 SMNVEV (reference sequence).

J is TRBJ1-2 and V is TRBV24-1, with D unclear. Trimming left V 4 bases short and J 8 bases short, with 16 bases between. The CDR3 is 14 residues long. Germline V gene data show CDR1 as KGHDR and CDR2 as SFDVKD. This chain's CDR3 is CATSDPPTSPGYTF. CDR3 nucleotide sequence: TGTGCCACCAGTGACCCCCCGACTTCCCCGGGCTACACCTTC.

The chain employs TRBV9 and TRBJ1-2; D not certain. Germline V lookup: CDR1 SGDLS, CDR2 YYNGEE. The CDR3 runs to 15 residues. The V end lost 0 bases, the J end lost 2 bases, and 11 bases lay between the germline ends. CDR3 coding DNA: TGTGCCAGCAGCGTAGCAATAGGAGGGAACTATGGCTACACCTTC. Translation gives CASSVAIGGNYGYTF.

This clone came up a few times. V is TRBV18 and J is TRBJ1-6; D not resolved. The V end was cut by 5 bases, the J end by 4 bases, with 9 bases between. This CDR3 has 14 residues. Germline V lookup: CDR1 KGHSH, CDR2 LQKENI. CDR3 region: CASSAGAYNSPLHF. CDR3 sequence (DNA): TGTGCCAGCTCAGCGGGAGCGTATAATTCACCCCTCCACTTT. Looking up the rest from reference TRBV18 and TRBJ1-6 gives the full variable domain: NAGVMQNPRHLVRRRGQEARLRCSPMKGHSHVYWYRQLPEEGLKFMVYLQKENIIDESGMPKERFSAEFPKEGPSILRIQQVVRGDSAAYFCASSAGAYNSPLHFGNGTRLTVT.